This T cell receptor beta chain derives from a study of T-cell memory formation after mild COVID-19. The CDR3 is 13 amino acids. The germline V and J ends were trimmed by 4 bases and 1 base, with 10 bases remaining between them. CDR1 is SQVTM, CDR2 ANQGSEA, per germline. Using its own MiXCR run on the 5' RACE reads, TCRdb lists one record per CDR3 protein. This table holds about 110,000 distinct CDR3 sequences, around 17% found once. This clonotype was observed a few times. V gene TRBV29-1 combines with J gene TRBJ1-1, with D perhaps matching TRBD1 (5 bases). This clonotype was sampled from a man aged 18 to 29 who had mild COVID-19 (a few samples of this study predate the infection). Cell type and time point are not known. Sequencing was done on a sample of PBMCs or a T cell subset sorted from them (not recorded which). The CDR3: CSVGRAQNTEAFF. CDR3 sequence (DNA): TGCAGCGTTGGCAGGGCCCAGAACACTGAAGCTTTCTTT.